These 11 T cell receptor beta chains were sequenced from one sample in a study of shared clonotypes between healthy human individuals. Some clones are missing from TCRdb's copy, which holds only in-frame ones; the method was immunoSEQ multiplex PCR. The table records about 2,100,000 clones, approximately 94% of them present only once. CD8 cells classed as naive were CD45RO-negative and positively selected for CCR7, excluding terminally differentiated effector memory CD45RA+ cells. Sequenced material: naive CD8+ T cells from PBMCs. These receptors all stem from a man younger than 35 in good health. Some clones in this sample may be carry-over from other donors' samples.

This sequence joins TRBV7-8 and TRBJ2-7, with D possibly matching TRBD2 (5 bases). The CDR3 loop spans 13 amino acids. The germline V and J ends were trimmed by 5 bases and 6 bases, with 14 bases remaining between them. The germline V gene has CDR1 SGHVS and CDR2 FQNEAQ. CDR3 region: CASSPRGSGEQYF. Here the CDR3 DNA reads TGTGCCAGCAGCCCCCGCGGGTCCGGCGAGCAGTACTTC.

Remarks on this clone: The sample contains more than one DNA sequence encoding this CDR3. The CDR3 coding sequence is TGTGCCAGCAGTTTTCGCGGCAATGAGCAGTTCTTC. Its translation is CASSFRGNEQFF. The chain employs TRBV27 and TRBJ2-1; D is undetermined. V shed 3 bases and J shed 6 bases, with 6 bases lying between them. CDR3 length: 12 amino acids. Looked up from germline, CDR1 is MNHEY and CDR2 is SMNVEV (reference sequence).

V and J are TRBV6-1 and TRBJ1-1; no firm D call. V lost 2 bases and J 0 bases, leaving 7 bases between the germline ends. The CDR3 consists of 14 residues. The germline CDR1 and CDR2 sequences are MNHNS and SASEGT. The CDR3 sequence: CASSENRMNTEAFF. The CDR3 coding sequence is TGTGCCAGCAGTGAAAACCGAATGAACACTGAAGCTTTCTTT.

With respect to this clone: Other DNA variants within this sample encode the same CDR3. The genes are TRBV28 and TRBJ2-5; D may be TRBD1 (5 bases). From germline, CDR1 is MDHEN and CDR2 SYDVKM. CDR3 length equals 13 residues. V dropped 3 bases and J dropped 5 bases, with 10 bases sitting between them. CDR3 bases: TGTGCCAGCAGTTTGGGGCTCAGGGAGACCCAGTACTTC. Protein: CASSLGLRETQYF.

The chain is built from TRBV27 and TRBJ2-1; D assignment may be TRBD1 or TRBD2 (5 bases each). The V end lost 3 bases, the J end lost 2 bases, and 17 bases lay between the germline ends. From germline, CDR1 is MNHEY and CDR2 SMNVEV (reference sequence). The CDR3 is made up of 17 amino acids. CDR3 amino acids: CASSFTSRGAAYNEQFF. The CDR3, as DNA: TGTGCCAGCAGTTTCACCTCTCGAGGGGCAGCCTACAATGAGCAGTTCTTC.

The CDR3 loop reads CAITSGTAHEQYF. DNA of the CDR3: TGTGCCATCACCTCCGGGACAGCTCACGAGCAGTACTTC. The V gene is TRBV10-3, the J gene TRBJ2-7, with 7 bases identical to TRBD1. Germline CDR1 and CDR2: ENHRY and SYGVKD. V trimming: 7 bases; J trimming: 5 bases; junction bases outside the gene matches: 8. This CDR3 has 13 amino acids.

The chain employs TRBV2 and TRBJ2-1; the D gene is possibly TRBD2 (6 bases). V shed 6 bases and J shed 0 bases, with 15 bases lying between them. From germline, CDR1 is SNHLY and CDR2 FYNNEI. This CDR3 region has 16 residues. This CDR3 reads CASREKGLGSYNEQFF. In DNA form, the CDR3 reads TGTGCCAGCAGGGAAAAGGGACTGGGCTCCTACAATGAGCAGTTCTTC.

The V gene is TRBV7-8, the J gene TRBJ1-5; possible D gene TRBD1, 6 bases. V was trimmed by 4 bases and J by 5 bases, leaving 15 bases between them. Germline lookup yields CDR1 SGHVS and CDR2 FQNEAQ. The CDR3 is made up of 15 amino acids. Here the CDR3 reads CASSSGPGEHQPQHF. CDR3 nucleotide sequence: TGTGCCAGCAGCTCAGGACCAGGGGAACATCAGCCCCAGCATTTT. Together with reference TRBV7-8 and TRBJ1-5, the CDR3 gives the full variable domain: GAGVSQSPRYKVAKRGQDVALRCDPISGHVSLFWYQQALGQGPEFLTYFQNEAQLDKSGLPSDRFFAERPEGSVSTLKIQRTQQEDSAVYLCASSSGPGEHQPQHFGDGTRLSIL.

The chain uses TRBV30 and TRBJ2-4, with D possibly TRBD1 on 6 matching bases. The CDR3 is made up of 14 amino acids. Germline assignment: CDR1 GTSNPN and CDR2 SVGIG (reference sequence). Trimming left V 3 bases short and J 0 bases short, with 9 bases between. This CDR3 reads CAWRPGVAKNIQYF. The CDR3 DNA reads as TGTGCCTGGAGGCCAGGGGTAGCCAAAAACATTCAGTACTTC. Using reference TRBV30 and TRBJ2-4 for the parts outside the CDR3, the full variable domain is SQTIHQWPATLVQPVGSPLSLECTVEGTSNPNLYWYRQAAGRGLQLLFYSVGIGQISSEVPQNLSASRPQDRQFILSSKKLLLSDSGFYLCAWRPGVAKNIQYFGAGTRLSVL.

This CDR3 is CASSPRRARWDEQFF. The DNA for the CDR3 is TGTGCCAGCAGCCCTAGGAGGGCCAGATGGGATGAGCAGTTCTTC. The chain links TRBV14 to TRBJ2-1; D possibly corresponds to TRBD2 (6 bases). Trimming shortened V by 4 bases and J by 8 bases, and 18 bases separated the two germline ends. CDR3 length: 15 residues. CDR1 SGHDN and CDR2 FVKESK come from the germline V gene.

The chain combines TRBV4-1 with TRBJ2-5, with D possibly matching TRBD1 (6 bases). V shed 1 base and J shed 1 base, with 19 bases lying between them. Germline values: CDR1 MGHRA, CDR2 YSYEKL. The length of the CDR3 is 18 residues. CDR3 loop: CASSQVAKEGTSQETQYF. In nucleotides, the CDR3 is TGCGCCAGCAGCCAAGTTGCCAAAGAAGGGACAAGCCAAGAGACCCAGTACTTC.